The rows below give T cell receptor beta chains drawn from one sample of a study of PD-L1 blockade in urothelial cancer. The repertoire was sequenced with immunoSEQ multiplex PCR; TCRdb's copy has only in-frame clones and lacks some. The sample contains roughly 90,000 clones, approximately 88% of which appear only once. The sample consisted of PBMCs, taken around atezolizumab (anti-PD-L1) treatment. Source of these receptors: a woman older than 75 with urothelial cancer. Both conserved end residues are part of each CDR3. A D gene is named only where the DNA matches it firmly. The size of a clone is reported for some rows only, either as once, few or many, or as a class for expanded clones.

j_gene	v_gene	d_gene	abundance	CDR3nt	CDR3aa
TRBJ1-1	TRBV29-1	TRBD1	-	TGCAGCGTTGAGCGCACAGGGGAGGCTTTCTTT	CSVERTGEAFF
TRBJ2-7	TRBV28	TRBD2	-	TGTGCCAGCAGTTCGGGACTACACTACGAGCAGTACTTC	CASSSGLHYEQYF
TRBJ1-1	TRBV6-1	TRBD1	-	TGTGCCAGCAGTGAAGGACAGGGGGTAGGAGCTTTCTTT	CASSEGQGVGAFF
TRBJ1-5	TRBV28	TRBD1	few	TGTGCCAGCACCGAGATGACAGGGGGATCAGGGCCCCAGCATTTT	CASTEMTGGSGPQHF
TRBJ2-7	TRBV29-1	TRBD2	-	TGCAGCGTTGTTCCCTCGGGGGGCTACGAGCAGTACTTC	CSVVPSGGYEQYF
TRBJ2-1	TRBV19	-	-	TGTGCCAGTAGTATAGAGTACAGTTCCTACAATGAGCAGTTCTTC	CASSIEYSSYNEQFF
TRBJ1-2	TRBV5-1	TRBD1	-	TGCGCCAGCAGCTTGTGGGGGACAGGGGGCGCGGACTATGGCTACACCTTC	CASSLWGTGGADYGYTF
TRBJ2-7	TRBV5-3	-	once	TGTGCCAGAATCCCCCCGGGAGCCTCCTACGAGCAGTACTTC	CARIPPGASYEQYF
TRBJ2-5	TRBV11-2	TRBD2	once	TGTGCCAGCAGCCCATTCTCAGGACTAGCGGGAGTGAGGGAGACCCAGTACTTC	CASSPFSGLAGVRETQYF
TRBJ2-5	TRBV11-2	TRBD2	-	TGTGCCAGCAGCTTACTCCGGGGGGGGCCAGAGACCCAGTACTTC	CASSLLRGGPETQYF
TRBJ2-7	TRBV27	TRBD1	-	TGTGCCAGCAGTTTAGGGCCGGGACAGGGGTTGAAGCAGTACTTC	CASSLGPGQGLKQYF
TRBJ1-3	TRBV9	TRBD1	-	TGTGCCAGCAGCCCACTACAGGGGGCGACCGGAAACACCATATATTTT	CASSPLQGATGNTIYF
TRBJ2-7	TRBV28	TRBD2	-	TGTGCCAGCAGTTTTAGCGGGAGAGCGGGAGCCTACGAGCAGTACTTC	CASSFSGRAGAYEQYF
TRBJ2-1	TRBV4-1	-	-	TGCGCCAGCAGCCAAGCGGGAGACCCCTACAATGAGCAGTTCTTC	CASSQAGDPYNEQFF
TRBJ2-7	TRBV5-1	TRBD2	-	TGCGCCAGCAGCTTGGAACTAGCGGGAGGACCCGAGCAGTACTTC	CASSLELAGGPEQYF